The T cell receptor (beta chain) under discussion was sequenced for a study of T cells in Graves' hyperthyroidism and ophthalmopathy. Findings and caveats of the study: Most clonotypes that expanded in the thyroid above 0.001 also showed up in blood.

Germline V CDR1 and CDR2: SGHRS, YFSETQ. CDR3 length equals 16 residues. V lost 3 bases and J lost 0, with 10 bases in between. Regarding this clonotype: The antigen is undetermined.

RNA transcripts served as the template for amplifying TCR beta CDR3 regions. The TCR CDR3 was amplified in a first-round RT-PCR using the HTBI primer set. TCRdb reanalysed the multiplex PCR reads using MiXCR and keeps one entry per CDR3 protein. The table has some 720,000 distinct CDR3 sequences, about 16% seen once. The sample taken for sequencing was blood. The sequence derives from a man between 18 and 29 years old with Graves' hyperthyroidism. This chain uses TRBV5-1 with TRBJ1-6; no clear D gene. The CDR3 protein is CASSSTGSSYNSPLHF. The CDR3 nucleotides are TGCGCCAGCAGCTCTACCGGGAGCTCCTATAATTCACCCCTCCACTTT.